This TCR beta chain was found in a study of vaccination effects on CD4 cells after COVID-19. As concerns this clone: Its antigen is unknown.

The CDR3 loop spans 15 amino acids. V was cut by 6 bases and J by 0 bases, with 14 bases left in between. CDR1 MGHDK and CDR2 SYGVNS come from the germline V gene. Ahead of sequencing, the ViraFEST assay grew antigen-specific CD4+ T cells using viral peptide pools. Subsequent to roughly 9 days of culture, CD4+ T cells were isolated. Vaccine recipients had no previous SARS-CoV-2 infection; their nucleocapsid antibodies were negative. The method was immunoSEQ multiplex PCR; TCRdb's version includes in-frame clones alone and lacks a portion of them. This sample has 40,000 to 45,000 clones, with 55% to 75% found just once.

The chain couples TRBV25-1 to TRBJ1-1, with D uncertain. The sequence was collected from a human donor who received a COVID-19 vaccine. This sample comprised CD4+ T cells from PBMCs cultured with HCoV-OC43 spike peptides, obtained before COVID-19 vaccination. Documented subset: HCoV-OC43 spike overlapping peptide pool stimulation. CDR3 amino acids: CASRPTGILNTEAFF. In DNA form, the CDR3 reads TGTGCCAGCAGGCCAACCGGGATCCTGAACACTGAAGCTTTCTTT.